This T cell receptor (beta chain) comes out of a study of human CD8 memory T cell subsets. CDR1 is SNHLY and CDR2 is FYNNEI in the germline V gene. The CDR3 extends over 15 amino acids. For this clonotype: Its antigen is unidentified.

UMI-labeled 5' RACE generated the TCR beta libraries. TCRdb reanalyzed the 5' RACE reads and collapses them to one entry per CDR3 protein, without DNA. The listing contains some 10,000 distinct CDR3 sequences. Findings and caveats of the study: Stem-like memory and precursor exhausted T cells, unlike effector memory cells, were similarly highly diverse.

The source material was CD8+ T cells from PBMCs. The receptor was derived from a human donor in good health. The genes are TRBV2 and TRBJ2-1; TCRdb picks TRBD1, but there is no DNA to check that call. CDR3 amino acids: CASSEYYGTENEQFF.